The 18 T cell receptor beta chains given below trace back to one sample, sequenced in a study of T cells in women clearing cervical HPV infection. Assay: immunoSEQ multiplex PCR; the TCRdb copy retains only in-frame clones and omits some. The table lists 20,000 to 25,000 clones. Sequencing input: blood buffy coat. These TCRs come from a woman between 18 and 70 years old with a cervical HPV16 infection that either progressed to CIN3+ or cleared (not recorded which).

In regard to this clone: Coverage ceases 3 residues before the CDR3 finishes, and the germline J gene fills in the end. The chain carries TRBV18 and TRBJ2-3; a possible D gene is TRBD2 (6 bases). This CDR3 is built from 15 residues. Germline CDR1 reads KGHSH; CDR2 reads LQKENI. The V end lost 0 bases, the J end lost 4 bases, and 11 bases lay between the germline ends. CDR3 region: CASSPPGTGADTQYF. Incomplete CDR3 DNA: TGTGCCAGCTCACCACCGGGGACTGGGGCAGATACG.

CDR3 loop: CASSGEAGGFYNEQFF. Incomplete CDR3 DNA: TGTGCCAGCAGTGGGGAAGCGGGAGGGTTCTACAATGAG. The chain carries TRBV6-1 and TRBJ2-1; 10 bases fit TRBD2. The CDR3 end lies 3 residues beyond the end of the read and is filled in from the germline J gene. There are 16 residues in the CDR3. Trimming took 4 bases from V and 3 from J; bases not matched to a gene: 6. The V gene's germline CDR1 is MNHNS and CDR2 SASEGT.

As to this clone: Coverage ceases 3 residues before the CDR3 finishes, and the germline J gene fills in the end. The genes are TRBV20-1 and TRBJ2-5; TRBD2 is a possible D gene (6 bases). The CDR3 has 13 amino acids. V lost 5 bases, J lost 4 bases, and 14 bases lay in between. Germline V gives CDR1 DFQATT, CDR2 SNEGSKA (reference sequence). The CDR3 reads CSALKAGPETQYF. The part of the CDR3 DNA that was read is TGCAGTGCTCTTAAAGCGGGCCCAGAGACC.

About this clone: The sequence runs out 3 residues before the end of the CDR3; the remainder is reconstructed from the germline J gene. The J gene is TRBJ2-5, the V gene TRBV30, with TRBD2 matching over 10 bases. V dropped 0 bases and J dropped 5; count of bases not matched to a gene: 3. The CDR3 contains 14 residues. Germline assignment: CDR1 GTSNPN and CDR2 SVGIG (reference sequence). The CDR3 loop is CAWSVRAGGETQYF. The covered CDR3 bases are TGTGCCTGGAGTGTAAGAGCGGGAGGGGAGACC.

About this clone itself: The CDR3 extends 3 residues past the end of the read, so its final part is completed from the germline J gene. J is TRBJ2-1 and V is TRBV20-1; 10 bases match TRBD2. The CDR3 runs 17 residues. Germline V gene data show CDR1 as DFQATT and CDR2 as SNEGSKA (reference sequence). V shed 3 bases, J shed 1 base, and the junction held 9 bases outside the gene matches. This CDR3 reads CSARDREREGSYNEQFF. The sequenced CDR3 bases are TGCAGTGCTAGGGACAGGGAGCGGGAGGGTTCCTACAATGAG.

This clone is deemed large by its frequency. Read data end 3 residues before the CDR3 end; the end is taken from the germline J gene. The J gene is TRBJ2-1, the V gene TRBV28, with 12 bases matching TRBD2. V was clipped by 4 bases and J by 4 bases; unmatched bases: 14. The CDR3 has 19 residues. Germline loops: CDR1 MDHEN, CDR2 SYDVKM. CDR3 amino acids: CASSSLAGGPPTIYNEQFF. CDR3 DNA (partial): TGTGCCAGCAGTTCCCTAGCGGGAGGGCCACCCACAATTTACAATGAG.

In regard to this clone: The read comes to an end 3 residues before the CDR3 does, leaving the germline J gene to fill in the end. This sequence joins TRBV5-1 and TRBJ2-7; D is perhaps TRBD2 (5 bases). The V end was cut by 1 base, the J end by 4 bases, with 9 bases between. In germline, CDR1 is SGHRS, CDR2 YFSETQ. The CDR3 sequence is 13 residues long. This CDR3 reads CASSLNGEYEQYF. CDR3 DNA (partial): TGCGCCAGCAGCTTGAACGGGGAGTACGAG.

On this clone itself: With the read ending 3 residues before the CDR3 end, the germline J gene is used to fill in that end. The J gene is TRBJ1-1, the V gene TRBV18; the match to TRBD1 covers 8 bases. There are 17 residues in the CDR3. Germline V gene lookup returns CDR1 KGHSH and CDR2 LQKENI. The J segment lost 1 base and the V segment lost 4 bases, leaving 11 bases of the junction unmatched. Incomplete CDR3 DNA: TGTGCCAGCTCACGGGACAGGACGGGGCCCCCGAACACTGAA. Protein product: CASSRDRTGPPNTE. In full, the CDR3 is CASSRDRTGPPNTEAFF.

The CDR3 DNA, read in part, is TGTGCCAGCAGTGAAGCGCTACTAGCGGGAGGGGACGAG. Amino acid sequence: CASSEALLAGGDE. The complete CDR3 reads CASSEALLAGGDEQYF. This sequence joins TRBV2 and TRBJ2-7; 13 bases agree with TRBD2. The CDR3 goes on 3 residues after the read ends, and that part is filled in from the germline J gene. The germline gives CDR1 SNHLY, CDR2 FYNNEI. With V trimmed by 0 bases and J by 5 bases, 4 bases remained unmatched. There are 16 residues in the CDR3.

Note on this clone: The read stops 3 residues short of the end of the CDR3; the missing end is completed from the germline J gene. This rearrangement joins TRBV6-2 or TRBV6-3 to TRBJ2-7; TRBD2 matches at 7 bases. With 2 bases clipped from V and 6 bases from J, the junction kept 16 bases outside the gene matches. This CDR3 contains 17 residues. CDR1 and CDR2 from the germline V gene are MNHEY and SVGEGT. The covered CDR3 bases are TGTGCCAGCAGTTACGCCGGCGGTGCGGGAGACCCTCGCGAG. It yields the protein CASSYAGGAGDPRE. The entire CDR3 reads CASSYAGGAGDPREQYF.

Regarding this clone: The read terminates 3 residues ahead of where the CDR3 ends, so the germline J gene completes it. The V and J genes are TRBV15 and TRBJ2-1, with D hard to call. The CDR3 contains 15 residues. The germline gives CDR1 LNHNV, CDR2 YYDKDF (reference sequence). V lost 4 bases, J lost 4 bases, and 14 bases lay in between. CDR3 amino acids: CATSIPRLPYNEQFF. The sequenced CDR3 bases are TGTGCCACCAGCATCCCAAGGCTGCCGTACAATGAG.

Of note for this clone: The missing CDR3 end, 3 residues past where the read stops, is filled in from the germline J gene. V usage is TRBV5-1 and J usage is TRBJ1-4, with TRBD1 matching 8 bases. CDR3 length: 14 amino acids. V gave up 4 bases and J gave up 5 bases; unmatched junction bases: 4. Germline-derived CDR1 and CDR2 are SGHRS and YFSETQ. The part of the CDR3 DNA that was read is TGCGCCAGCAGCCCGAGGACAGGGAATGAAAAA. Protein sequence: CASSPRTGNEK. The full CDR3 reads CASSPRTGNEKLFF.

As concerns this clone: The read gets to within 3 residues of the CDR3 end, and the germline J gene fills in the rest. The chain has TRBV4-1 and TRBJ2-2; the match to TRBD2 covers 11 bases. Germline trimming cut 4 bases from V and 5 bases from J; bases unmatched to any gene: 3. Germline V gives CDR1 MGHRA, CDR2 YSYEKL. CDR3 length: 15 amino acids. CDR3 DNA (partial): TGCGCCAGCAGCCCCCGGACTAGCGGGACCGGGGAG. As protein: CASSPRTSGTGE. From start to end, the CDR3 is CASSPRTSGTGELFF.

As regards this clone: The read ends 3 residues before the CDR3 terminus; that terminus is restored from the germline J gene. The V call is TRBV18, the J call TRBJ2-3, with 8 bases matching TRBD1. Germline CDR1 and CDR2: KGHSH and LQKENI. The CDR3 is 16 residues long. CDR3 region: CASSPQGALGKETQYF. Incomplete CDR3 DNA: TGTGCCAGCTCCCCTCAGGGGGCCTTGGGAAAAGAGACG.

With respect to this clone: The observed sequence ends 3 residues before the CDR3 terminus, with the missing tail filled in from the germline J gene. The J gene is TRBJ1-6, the V gene TRBV10-2, with TRBD1 matching 7 bases. V was pared by 4 bases and J by 4 bases, with 1 base of the junction left unmatched. The germline gives CDR1 WSHSY, CDR2 SAAADI. The CDR3 has 14 residues. CDR3 DNA (partial): TGCGCCAGCAGTGGGGACAGATATAATTCACCC. Its translation: CASSGDRYNSP. The entire CDR3 reads CASSGDRYNSPLHF.

On this clone: The read terminates 3 residues before the CDR3 end, so the remaining end is supplied by the germline J gene. V usage is TRBV28 and J usage is TRBJ2-6; 7 bases are a match to TRBD2. Germline-derived CDR1 and CDR2 are MDHEN and SYDVKM. CDR3 length: 19 amino acids. V lost 6 bases to trimming and J lost 0 bases; unmatched junction nucleotides: 14. The covered CDR3 bases are TGTGCCAGCAGCCCGCTACAGCGGGAACCTCTCTCTGGGGCCAACGTC. Translating gives CASSPLQREPLSGANV. In full, the CDR3 reads CASSPLQREPLSGANVLTF. The entire variable domain, with the rest obtained from reference TRBV28 and TRBJ2-6, is as follows: DVKVTQSSRYLVKRTGEKVFLECVQDMDHENMFWYRQDPGLGLRLIYFSYDVKMKEKGDIPEGYSVSREKKERFSLILESASTNQTSMYLCASSPLQREPLSGANVLTFGAGSRLTVL.

Worth noting for this clone: Read sequence stops 3 residues before the CDR3 end, and the germline J gene provides the missing end. The chain joins TRBV20-1 to TRBJ2-7; 11 bases match TRBD2. This CDR3 has 15 residues. CDR1 and CDR2 from the germline V gene are DFQATT and SNEGSKA (reference sequence). After removal of 5 bases from V and 4 bases from J, the junction contained 10 bases not matched to a gene. The CDR3 bases that were read are TGCAGTGCTGGGGGGGATAGCGGGAGGGGATACGAG. This sequence encodes CSAGGDSGRGYE. The whole CDR3 sequence reads CSAGGDSGRGYEQYF.

In the case of this clone: Mismatch with germline at one junction end may stem from a read error. The CDR3 end lies 3 residues beyond the end of the read and is filled in from the germline J gene. J is TRBJ2-2 and V is TRBV5-6; D unclear. Per the germline V gene, CDR1 is SGHDT and CDR2 is YYEEEE. The CDR3 has 14 residues. This CDR3 reads CAGSYGSGTGELFF. CDR3 DNA (partial): TGTGCCGGCAGCTACGGGTCGGGCACCGGGGAG.